Listed below are T cell receptor beta chains from one sample, sequenced in a study of cytomegalovirus exposure and HLA in healthy donors. Libraries were prepared by immunoSEQ multiplex PCR; TCRdb keeps only in-frame clonotypes and omits some of them. The table lists approximately 170,000 clones, 80% to 90% of them singletons, with less than 3% in the top ten. Sequencing was performed on PBMCs. The receptors shown here come from a male donor in good health and CMV-seronegative. The CDR3 runs from the conserved cysteine through the conserved F or W. A D gene is named only where the DNA matches it firmly. Some rows mark clone size as missing; the rest say once, few, many or name a class of expanded clone.

>TRBV4-3|.|TRBJ2-7|.
TGCGCCAGCAGCCAAGATGCAGGCAGCCCCTACGAGCAGTACTTC
CASSQDAGSPYEQYF
>TRBV4-2|.|TRBJ2-3|.
TGTGCCAGCAGCCAATGGGGGGGACAGGGCACAGATACGCAGTATTTT
CASSQWGGQGTDTQYF
>TRBV25-1|.|TRBJ2-1|TRBD1
TGTGCCAGCAATGGGACAGGGAGCATTGGATCCTACAATGAGCAGTTCTTC
CASNGTGSIGSYNEQFF
>TRBV4-2|.|TRBJ1-5|.
TGTGCCAGCAGCCACCCCGCTTGGGGCACCCAGCTAAGCAATCAGCCCCAGCATTTT
CASSHPAWGTQLSNQPQHF
>TRBV6-1|.|TRBJ2-3|TRBD2
TGTGCCAGCAGTGAACGTCTAGCGGGGAACACAGATACGCAGTATTTT
CASSERLAGNTDTQYF
>TRBV5-1|.|TRBJ2-7|TRBD1
TGCGCCAGCAGCTGGGAGGGACAGGGGGGAGACGAGCAGTACTTC
CASSWEGQGGDEQYF
>TRBV6-1|.|TRBJ1-5|TRBD1
TGTGCCAGCAGTGACGCGACCGGGACAGGGTTTAATCAGCCCCAGCATTTT
CASSDATGTGFNQPQHF
>TRBV5-4|once|TRBJ1-2|TRBD1
TGTGCCAGCAGCTTGGAACAGGGGAGAGGAAATGGCTACACCTTC
CASSLEQGRGNGYTF
>TRBV4-2|.|TRBJ2-7|TRBD2
TGTGCCAGCAGCGAAGAGCGGGGGGGTCCCTACGAGCAGTACTTC
CASSEERGGPYEQYF
>TRBV9|.|TRBJ1-1|.
TGTGCCAGCAGCGTAGTCGTAAAAGAAACAGGGTTTCCCTTCAGCTACGAAGCTTTCTTT
CASSVVVKETGFPFSYEAFF
>TRBV14|.|TRBJ2-2|.
TGTGCCAGCAGCCATCGGACCGGGGAGCTGTTTTTT
CASSHRTGELFF
>TRBV5-1|.|TRBJ2-7|TRBD2
TGCGCCAGCAGCTTCGCTAGCGGGGGCCCGACCTACGAGCAGTACTTC
CASSFASGGPTYEQYF
>TRBV11-1|.|TRBJ1-4|.
TGTGCCAGCAGAGCGACAGGCGCCCCTAATGAAAAACTGTTTTTT
CASRATGAPNEKLFF
>TRBV7-9|.|TRBJ1-4|TRBD1
TGTGCCAGCAGCTTAAGAGACAGGGGGGATGAAAAACTGTTTTTT
CASSLRDRGDEKLFF
>TRBV15|.|TRBJ1-1|.
TGTGCCACCAGCGGGAGACAGGAGAACACTGAAGCTTTCTTT
CATSGRQENTEAFF
>TRBV6-4|once|TRBJ2-3|.
TGTGCCAGCAGTCCGACTATTAGCACAGATACGCAGTATTTT
CASSPTISTDTQYF
>TRBV11-2|few|TRBJ2-1|.
TGTGCCAGCAGCTCGCGGTTGGCCTACAATGAGCAGTTCTTC
CASSSRLAYNEQFF
>TRBV6-1|.|TRBJ2-7|TRBD1
TGTGCCAGCAGTGAAGCCAGACAGGGTGTCTACGAGCAGTACTTC
CASSEARQGVYEQYF
>TRBV7-9|.|TRBJ1-4|.
TGTGCCAGCAGCTCCGGGGAAGTACCGGGGGAAAAACTGTTTTTT
CASSSGEVPGEKLFF
>TRBV5-1|few|TRBJ2-1|TRBD1
TGCGCCAGCAGCTTGAGGGACAGGGACAATGAGCAGTTCTTC
CASSLRDRDNEQFF
>TRBV10-3|.|TRBJ2-1|TRBD2
TGTGCCATCCAAAACGCCCTAGCGGGAGACTACAATGAGCAGTTCTTC
CAIQNALAGDYNEQFF
>TRBV25-1|once|TRBJ1-2|.
TGTGCCATTGAAGGGGATAACTATGGCTACCCCTTC
CAIEGDNYGYPF
>TRBV11-2|.|TRBJ2-3|.
TGTGCCAGCAGCTTAGCTCTGGCCACAGATACGCAGTATTTT
CASSLALATDTQYF
>TRBV28|.|TRBJ2-5|TRBD2
TGTGCCAGCAGCCGCGGGACTAGCGGGAGACAAGAGACCCAGTACTTC
CASSRGTSGRQETQYF
>TRBV7-8|.|TRBJ1-5|TRBD1
TGTGCCAGCAGCCCAGGGACAGATAGCAATCAGCCCCAGCATTTT
CASSPGTDSNQPQHF
>TRBV7-9|.|TRBJ1-5|.
TGTGCCAGCAGCTTAGCTGCCAGGGGAGGGATAGATCAGCCCCAGCATTTT
CASSLAARGGIDQPQHF
>TRBV5-1|.|TRBJ1-1|.
TGCGCCAGCAGCGGGAAAGGACAGAACACTGAAGCTTTCTTT
CASSGKGQNTEAFF
>TRBV6-5|.|TRBJ2-2|.
TGTGCCAGCAGTTACCGGGCAGGGGCGAACACCGGGGAGCTGTTTTTT
CASSYRAGANTGELFF
>TRBV6-1|.|TRBJ1-5|.
TGTGCCAGCAGTTTCTACTATCCCCAGCATTTT
CASSFYYPQHF